This T cell receptor (beta chain) is drawn from a study of blood T cell repertoires in COVID-19. Looking at the study overall: Sources were T cells, B-cell-depleted T cells, or PBMCs; the material itself was cDNA or gDNA.

This clone was observed a handful of times. The CDR3 sequence is 13 residues long. V was trimmed by 5 bases and J by 0 bases, leaving 5 bases between them. From germline, CDR1 is MRHNA and CDR2 SNTAGT. How the authors handled the data: Using reference gene primer amplification, nucleated cell counts were estimated. Generated by immunoSEQ multiplex PCR, the TCRdb table keeps only in-frame clones and is missing some. V and J calls and clone size follow that table, whereas D and trimming were derived from the DNA. The data contain over 600,000 clones, just under 90% of them singletons. The chain joins TRBV6-4 to TRBJ1-5; D uncertain. This TCR derives from a woman in her late teens or twenties with acute or convalescent COVID-19. Sequenced input: peripheral blood. CDR3 protein: CASSPNSNQPQHF. Written as DNA, the CDR3 is TGTGCCAGCAGTCCTAATAGCAATCAGCCCCAGCATTTT.